The 23 T cell receptor beta chains below were found in one sample sequenced in a study of monozygotic twins with inflammatory bowel disease. From its re-call of the 5' RACE reads, TCRdb lists each CDR3 protein once, without DNA. This sample's table reports about 300,000 distinct CDR3 sequences. Sequencing was done on a sample of blood. These receptors originate from a human donor with ulcerative colitis or Crohn's disease, or a healthy co-twin of an affected twin (not recorded which).

The rearrangement links TRBV20-1 to TRBJ2-5; lacking DNA, the TRBD2 call made by TCRdb goes unchecked. Germline V gene lookup returns CDR1 DFQATT and CDR2 SNEGSKA (reference sequence). This CDR3 region has 13 residues. CDR3 amino acids: CSTGLVGLETQYF.

The chain employs TRBV7-3 and TRBJ1-4. The CDR3 sequence is 15 residues long. Germline V gene lookup returns CDR1 SGHTA and CDR2 FQGTGA. The CDR3 reads CASSQRRAREEKLFF.

This chain's CDR3 is CASVRAGTGNYNEQFF. The chain recombines TRBV6-1 with TRBJ2-1; with no DNA, the TCRdb D assignment of TRBD1 cannot be verified. Germline V gene sequence: CDR1 MNHNS, CDR2 SASEGT. CDR3 length equals 16 residues.

The V and J genes are TRBV18 and TRBJ2-5. Per the germline V gene, CDR1 is KGHSH and CDR2 is LQKENI. The length of the CDR3 is 13 residues. The CDR3 here is CASSPFSGETQYF.

The chain uses TRBV12-3 or TRBV12-4 and TRBJ1-5; TCRdb's assignment of TRBD1 cannot be checked, as there is no DNA. CDR3 length: 15 residues. This CDR3 is CASGLGDREDQPQHF.

The rearrangement links TRBV5-1 to TRBJ1-2; TCRdb lists TRBD1, though no DNA is available to test this call. The germline gives CDR1 SGHRS, CDR2 YFSETQ. The CDR3 sequence is 14 residues long. The CDR3 sequence: CASSLERGADGYTF.

This chain uses TRBV3-1 with TRBJ2-1; TCRdb gives TRBD1 as the D gene, but with no DNA this cannot be confirmed. The germline V gene encodes CDR1 LGHDT and CDR2 YNNKEL (reference sequence). The CDR3 is 17 amino acids. The CDR3 loop reads CASSHRLQGGPRNEQFF.

The chain joins TRBV20-1 to TRBJ2-5; the D gene TCRdb calls, TRBD2, cannot be checked with no DNA. The CDR3 contains 14 residues. CDR1 and CDR2 from the germline V gene are DFQATT and SNEGSKA (reference sequence). This CDR3 is CSAISGSTLVTQYF.

This rearrangement joins TRBV7-2 to TRBJ2-2. The CDR3 has 13 residues. CDR1 SGHTA and CDR2 FQGNSA come from the germline V gene. This chain's CDR3 is CASSLVQTGELFF.

The chain couples TRBV7-9 to TRBJ1-1; the TRBD1 assignment by TCRdb is unverifiable without DNA. Germline CDR1 SEHNR, CDR2 FQNEAQ (reference sequence). The CDR3 runs 12 residues. The CDR3 region is CASSLEDKRAFF.

This chain joins TRBV4-3 and TRBJ2-7; there is no DNA to check the TCRdb D call of TRBD1. Germline CDR1 and CDR2: LGHNA and YSLEER. This CDR3 is built from 18 residues. The CDR3 loop reads CASSHELTRDRGSDEQYF.

The rearrangement joins TRBV29-1 to TRBJ2-1; the TRBD1 assignment by TCRdb is unverifiable without DNA. Germline V gene data show CDR1 as SQVTM and CDR2 as ANQGSEA. The CDR3 totals 16 residues. CDR3 protein: CSVEGAGSPNYNEQFF.

The chain carries TRBV6-1 and TRBJ2-7; TCRdb outputs TRBD1, but without DNA this stays unchecked. This CDR3 is 15 amino acids long. Looked up from germline, CDR1 is MNHNS and CDR2 is SASEGT. The CDR3 sequence is CASSERAGVRSEQYF.

The chain employs TRBV20-1 and TRBJ2-2; TCRdb outputs TRBD1, but without DNA this stays unchecked. The CDR3 runs 15 residues. CDR1 is DFQATT, CDR2 SNEGSKA, per germline (reference sequence). CDR3: CSARKGTGYTGELFF.

The chain links TRBV4-2 to TRBJ2-2; with no DNA, the TCRdb D assignment of TRBD1 cannot be verified. This CDR3 contains 16 residues. From germline, CDR1 is LGHNA and CDR2 YNFKEQ. This CDR3 reads CASSQVGTGSTGELFF.

The rearrangement links TRBV5-1 to TRBJ2-5; TCRdb outputs TRBD1, but without DNA this stays unchecked. CDR3 length equals 15 residues. Per germline, CDR1 SGHRS and CDR2 YFSETQ. The CDR3 sequence: CASSPPGRTGETQYF.

The chain recombines TRBV7-2 with TRBJ2-2; the D gene TCRdb calls, TRBD2, cannot be checked with no DNA. Germline assignment: CDR1 SGHTA and CDR2 FQGNSA. This CDR3 comprises 16 residues. The CDR3 is CASSLGEGLATGELFF.

The chain couples TRBV20-1 to TRBJ2-6; TCRdb designates TRBD1, a call that cannot be tested without DNA. The CDR3 length is 15 residues. CDR1 and CDR2 (germline): DFQATT, SNEGSKA (reference sequence). The chain's CDR3 is CSAMGHISGANVLTF.

The chain employs TRBV7-2 and TRBJ2-1; TCRdb indicates TRBD1, and absent DNA this call remains unverified. Germline V CDR1 and CDR2: SGHTA, FQGNSA. The CDR3 spans 14 residues. The CDR3 is CASSLAGGASEQFF.

This chain connects TRBV10-3 to TRBJ2-1; the TCRdb call, TRBD2, lacks DNA for checking. Germline V gene data show CDR1 as ENHRY and CDR2 as SYGVKD. The CDR3 sequence is 16 residues long. The CDR3 loop reads CAISESGSGGVNEQFF.

V usage is TRBV3-1 and J usage is TRBJ1-1; TCRdb returns TRBD1, unconfirmable since there is no DNA. The germline CDR1 and CDR2 sequences are LGHDT and YNNKEL (reference sequence). The CDR3 covers 17 residues. The CDR3 loop is CASSHPKKSGFTIEAFF.

CDR3 protein: CASSYGTRYEQYF. The V call is TRBV6-2 or TRBV6-3, the J call TRBJ2-7; checking the TCRdb D call of TRBD2 is not possible without DNA. The CDR3 is 13 residues long. Germline CDR1 is MNHEY and CDR2 is SVGEGT.

The chain couples TRBV21-1 to TRBJ2-2. TRBV21-1 is a pseudogene locus. This CDR3 spans 12 amino acids. This CDR3 reads CASTFYTGELFF.